These T cell receptor beta chains were read from a single sample in a study of blood T cells in healthy people across ages. TCRdb redid the calling of the 5' RACE reads with MiXCR, one entry per CDR3 protein. The sample holds hundreds of thousands of distinct CDR3 sequences, 35% to 50% seen once. Sequencing used blood. The receptor set was obtained from a man of 80 years or more in good health. CDR3s include the opening cysteine and the closing phenylalanine or tryptophan. D genes are given only for firm matches. Part of the rows lack a size; the others show once, few, many or a class for expanded clones.

len,v_gene,j_gene,abundance,d_gene,CDR3nt,CDR3aa
11,TRBV7-2,TRBJ2-5,.,.,TGTGCCAGCAGCTTACTTAGGACCCAGTACTTC,CASSLLRTQYF
13,TRBV20-1,TRBJ1-4,.,TRBD1,TGCAGTGCTAGGGAGGGGGCTTATGAAAAACTGTTTTTT,CSAREGAYEKLFF
13,TRBV5-1,TRBJ2-5,.,.,TGCGCCAGCAGCAAGGGGTTCCTCAATGAGCAGTACTTC,CASSKGFLNEQYF
14,TRBV7-2,TRBJ1-2,.,.,TGTGCCAGCAGCCAGTCGGGGCAGAACTATGGCTACACCTTC,CASSQSGQNYGYTF
16,TRBV6-2/TRBV6-3,TRBJ1-5,few,.,TGTGCCAGCACCCGAAGTGATAGGGCGGGCAATCAGCCCCAGCATTTT,CASTRSDRAGNQPQHF
16,TRBV28,TRBJ1-2,few,TRBD1,TGTGCCAGCAGCCAGAGGACAGGGTCCTTTTTCTATGGCTACACCTTC,CASSQRTGSFFYGYTF
15,TRBV2,TRBJ2-5,few,.,TGTGCCAGCAGCTGGGACGGGCTGGACTCGGAGACCCAGTACTTC,CASSWDGLDSETQYF
15,TRBV7-2,TRBJ2-1,few,TRBD1,TGTGCCAGCAGCCCCCGACAGGGATCCGGCCGTGAGCAGTTCTTC,CASSPRQGSGREQFF
16,TRBV6-1,TRBJ1-2,.,TRBD1,TGTGCCAGCAGAGACAGCGCGACAGGGATATTGTATGGCTACACCTTC,CASRDSATGILYGYTF
17,TRBV5-1,TRBJ2-2,.,TRBD1,TGCGCCAGCAGCTTTGACGGGACAGGGATTAACACCGGGGAGCTGTTTTTT,CASSFDGTGINTGELFF
18,TRBV10-3,TRBJ2-4,.,.,TGTGCCATCAGTACCGGACTGGGACTTGGGGAATCCAAAAACATTCAGTACTTC,CAISTGLGLGESKNIQYF
16,TRBV6-1,TRBJ2-1,.,.,TGTGCCAGCAGTGAAGGGGTCTTCGACAGGACGAACCGGAAGTTCTTC,CASSEGVFDRTNRKFF
15,TRBV20-1,TRBJ1-1,.,TRBD1,TGCAGTGCTAGTTCGCGGGACAGGGGGCTATCGGAAGCTTTCTTT,CSASSRDRGLSEAFF